Listed here is a single T cell receptor beta chain. Antigen unknown. The data belong to a study of shared clonotypes between healthy human individuals. TCRdb keeps only in-frame clones here, not all; method: immunoSEQ multiplex PCR. The table lists about 2.3 million clones, more than 85% of them singletons. This CDR3 region has 11 residues. Germline CDR1 is DFQATT and CDR2 is SNEGSKA (reference sequence). V dropped 6 bases and J dropped 4 bases, with 8 bases sitting between them. General observations from the study: Despite large depth, sorted-subset datasets appeared incompletely sequenced.

The TCR sequence derives from a man aged 18 to 29 in good health. Some clones in this sample may be carry-over from other donors' samples. The J gene is TRBJ2-3, the V gene TRBV20-1, with D perhaps matching TRBD2 (5 bases). Sequenced: naive CD4+ T cells from PBMCs. Subset described: CD45RA+ positively selected. This CDR3 reads CSAGEADTQYF. CDR3 DNA: TGCAGTGCGGGAGAGGCAGATACGCAGTATTTT.